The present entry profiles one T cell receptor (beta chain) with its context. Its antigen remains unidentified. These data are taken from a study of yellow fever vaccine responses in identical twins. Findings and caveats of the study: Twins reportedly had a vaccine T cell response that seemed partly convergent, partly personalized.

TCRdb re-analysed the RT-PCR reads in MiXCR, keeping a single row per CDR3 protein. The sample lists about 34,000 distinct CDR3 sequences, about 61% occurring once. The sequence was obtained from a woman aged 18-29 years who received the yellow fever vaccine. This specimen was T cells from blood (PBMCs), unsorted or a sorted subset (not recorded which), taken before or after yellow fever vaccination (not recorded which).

DNA of the CDR3: TGTGCCAGCTCACCACAGGGGGCCGCGAACACCGGGGAGCTGTTTTTT. The encoded protein is CASSPQGAANTGELFF. The chain combines TRBV18 with TRBJ2-2; 7 bases match TRBD1. Per the germline V gene, CDR1 is KGHSH and CDR2 is LQKENI. J was trimmed by 0 bases and V by 1 base; bases with no gene match: 2. The CDR3 sequence is 16 residues long.